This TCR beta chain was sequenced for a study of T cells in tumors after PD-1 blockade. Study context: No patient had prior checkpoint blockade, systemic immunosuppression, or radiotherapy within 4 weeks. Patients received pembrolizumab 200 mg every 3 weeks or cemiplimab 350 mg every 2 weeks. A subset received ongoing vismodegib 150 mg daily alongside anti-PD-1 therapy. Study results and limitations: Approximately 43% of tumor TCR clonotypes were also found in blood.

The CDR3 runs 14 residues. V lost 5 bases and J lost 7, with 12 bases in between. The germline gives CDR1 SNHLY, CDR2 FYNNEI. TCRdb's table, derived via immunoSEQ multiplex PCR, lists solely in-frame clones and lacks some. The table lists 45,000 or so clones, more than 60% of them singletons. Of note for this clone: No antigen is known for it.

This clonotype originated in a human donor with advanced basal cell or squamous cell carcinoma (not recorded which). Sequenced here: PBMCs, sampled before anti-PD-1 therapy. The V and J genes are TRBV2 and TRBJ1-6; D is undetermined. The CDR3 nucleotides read TGTGCCAGCAGTCGGACCTCGGGGAATTCACCCCTCCACTTT. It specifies CASSRTSGNSPLHF.